Below are 19 T cell receptor beta chains sequenced from a single sample in a study of blood T cell repertoires in COVID-19. Measured with immunoSEQ multiplex PCR; TCRdb has only the in-frame clones, and not every one. Of under 150,000 clones listed, just under 90% were seen once; the top ten hold roughly 4.4%. The sequenced material came from peripheral blood. All receptors come from a woman between 50 and 59 years old with acute or convalescent COVID-19.

The V gene is TRBV7-9, the J gene TRBJ1-4, with D possibly matching TRBD1 (6 bases). The ends were cut back, 5 bases at V and 6 bases at J, with 10 bases in the middle. The germline CDR1 and CDR2 sequences are SEHNR and FQNEAQ (reference sequence). The CDR3 loop spans 13 amino acids. The CDR3 loop is CASSGRTDEKLFF. The CDR3 nucleotides read TGTGCCAGCAGCGGTAGGACAGATGAAAAACTGTTTTTT.

This clone was picked up one time. The chain joins TRBV27 to TRBJ2-3; TRBD1 agrees at 9 bases. J was trimmed by 5 bases and V by 5 bases; bases with no gene match: 5. The CDR3 runs to 14 residues. Looked up from germline, CDR1 is MNHEY and CDR2 is SMNVEV (reference sequence). The CDR3 region has the DNA TGTGCCAGCAGTGTGACAGGGGGAGAAGATACGCAGTATTTT. Encoded protein: CASSVTGGEDTQYF.

This chain joins TRBV10-3 and TRBJ1-1; 7 positions agree with TRBD1. The CDR3 has 13 residues. CDR1 ENHRY and CDR2 SYGVKD come from the germline V gene. J lost 0 bases, V lost 10 bases, and 5 bases had no gene match. The CDR3: CATRQGLNTEAFF. The CDR3 DNA reads TGTGCCACCCGACAGGGCTTGAACACTGAAGCTTTCTTT.

The chain combines TRBV27 with TRBJ1-5; 7 bases agree with TRBD1. The CDR3 has 15 residues. J was trimmed by 3 bases and V by 3 bases; bases with no gene match: 5. CDR1 MNHEY and CDR2 SMNVEV come from the germline V gene (reference sequence). The CDR3 DNA is TGTGCCAGCAGTTTTGAGGGGGCCTCCAATCAGCCCCAGCATTTT. It is translated as CASSFEGASNQPQHF.

This chain joins TRBV15 and TRBJ1-5; 7 nucleotides match TRBD1. CDR1 is LNHNV and CDR2 is YYDKDF in the germline V gene (reference sequence). The CDR3 covers 14 residues. V lost 5 bases and J lost 5; bases outside the gene matches: 6. CDR3 protein: CATSARTGDQPQHF. Here the CDR3 DNA reads TGTGCCACCAGCGCCAGGACAGGAGATCAGCCCCAGCATTTT.

The chain is built from TRBV30 and TRBJ1-5; 7 bases line up with TRBD1. Germline trimming cut 4 bases from V and 6 bases from J; bases unmatched to any gene: 6. This CDR3 contains 13 residues. CDR1 and CDR2 from the germline V gene are GTSNPN and SVGIG (reference sequence). CDR3 bases: TGTGCCTGGAACCAGGGGGGAGGTCAGCCCCAGCATTTT. The encoded protein is CAWNQGGGQPQHF.

The chain uses TRBV6-5 and TRBJ2-7, with D possibly being TRBD1 (5 bases). Germline-derived CDR1 and CDR2 are MNHEY and SVGAGI. V was pared by 6 bases and J by 3 bases, with 12 bases between. The CDR3 length is 13 residues. The DNA for the CDR3 is TGTGCCAGCAGCCATGGGGCAGACTACGAGCAGTACTTC. Translation: CASSHGADYEQYF.

The V gene is TRBV3-1 (or the pseudogene TRBV3-2), the J gene TRBJ1-1; D is uncertain. Deletions cut 2 bases from V and 6 bases from J, with 13 bases between. The CDR3 runs to 14 residues. Germline CDR1 LGHDT, CDR2 YNNKEL (reference sequence). DNA of the CDR3: TGTGCCAGCAGCCAACACCGAACGGGGTCTGAAGCTTTCTTT. Translating gives CASSQHRTGSEAFF.

On this clone itself: The junction does not match germline at one end; this may be a read error. The chain couples TRBV27 to TRBJ2-1, with 7 nucleotides matching TRBD2. The CDR3 is 16 residues long. The germline V gene encodes CDR1 MNHEY and CDR2 SMNVEV (reference sequence). The CDR3 protein is CARSYPGSGVYNEQFF. Here the CDR3 DNA reads TGTGCCAGGAGTTACCCGGGGAGCGGGGTCTACAATGAGCAGTTCTTC.

The chain couples TRBV27 to TRBJ2-1; possible D gene TRBD2, 6 bases. CDR1 MNHEY and CDR2 SMNVEV come from the germline V gene (reference sequence). This CDR3 has 16 residues. Deletions cut 0 bases from V and 8 bases from J, with 17 bases between. In nucleotides, the CDR3 is TGTGCCAGCAGTTTATCGGGGGATACTAGCCTGGATGAGCAGTTCTTC. As protein: CASSLSGDTSLDEQFF.

As regards this clone: The junction departs from germline at one end; a sequencing error may be responsible. V is TRBV10-2 and J is TRBJ2-1; no definite D call. CDR1 and CDR2 (germline): WSHSY, SAAADI. The CDR3 contains 15 residues. CDR3 DNA sequence: TGCGCCGGCAGTGAGAAAGCGCCCGTTTACAATGAGCAGTTCTTC. Translating it yields CAGSEKAPVYNEQFF.

The chain joins TRBV28 to TRBJ1-5, with a tentative D call TRBD1 (6 bases). This CDR3 has 12 residues. Per the germline V gene, CDR1 is MDHEN and CDR2 is SYDVKM. Trimming stripped 7 bases from V and 6 bases from J, with 10 bases between. This chain's CDR3 is CASTLGGQPQHF. The CDR3, as DNA: TGTGCCAGCACCCTAGGGGGTCAGCCCCAGCATTTT.

The chain uses TRBV2 and TRBJ2-1; TRBD2 aligns across 11 bases. CDR1 is SNHLY and CDR2 is FYNNEI in the germline V gene. The ends lost 10 bases at V and 9 bases at J; junction bases unmatched: 5. CDR3 length equals 12 residues. CDR3 amino acids: CATHTSGSEQFF. CDR3 nucleotide sequence: TGTGCCACCCACACTAGCGGGAGTGAGCAGTTCTTC. The full variable domain, rest sourced from reference TRBV2 and TRBJ2-1, is EPEVTQTPSHQVTQMGQEVILRCVPISNHLYFYWYRQILGQKVEFLVSFYNNEISEKSEIFDDQFSVERPDGSNFTLKIRSTKLEDSAMYFCATHTSGSEQFFGPGTRLTVL.

The chain joins TRBV6-5 to TRBJ2-2; D gene ambiguous. Trimming stripped 5 bases from V and 4 bases from J, with 8 bases between. CDR3 size: 13 residues. Germline values: CDR1 MNHEY, CDR2 SVGAGI. In DNA, the CDR3 is TGTGCCAGCAGTACCTCAGGCACCGGGGAGCTGTTTTTT. Its protein is CASSTSGTGELFF.

The chain carries TRBV28 and TRBJ1-1; tentative D call: TRBD1 (6 bases). V lost 3 bases and J lost 7, with 9 bases in between. This CDR3 has 12 amino acids. The germline V gene encodes CDR1 MDHEN and CDR2 SYDVKM. CDR3 region: CASSLPRGEAFF. The DNA for the CDR3 is TGTGCCAGCAGTTTGCCCAGGGGTGAAGCTTTCTTT. The variable domain in full, with the rest retrieved from reference TRBV28 and TRBJ1-1, is DVKVTQSSRYLVKRTGEKVFLECVQDMDHENMFWYRQDPGLGLRLIYFSYDVKMKEKGDIPEGYSVSREKKERFSLILESASTNQTSMYLCASSLPRGEAFFGQGTRLTVV.

This clone was seen only a few times. V usage is TRBV6-4 and J usage is TRBJ1-5, with 10 bases fitting TRBD1. Germline V gene lookup returns CDR1 MRHNA and CDR2 SNTAGT. The J segment lost 0 bases and the V segment lost 6 bases, leaving 11 bases of the junction unmatched. The CDR3 is made up of 18 amino acids. The CDR3 bases are TGTGCCAGCAGACTCGGGGACAGGGGAACCTATAGCAATCAGCCCCAGCATTTT. Amino acids: CASRLGDRGTYSNQPQHF.

The V gene is TRBV4-1, the J gene TRBJ1-1; D not resolved. Trimming took off 0 bases at V and 1 base at J, with 9 bases between the two ends. CDR3 length equals 15 residues. From germline, CDR1 is MGHRA and CDR2 YSYEKL. This chain's CDR3 is CASSQEGRENTEAFF. The CDR3, as DNA: TGCGCCAGCAGCCAAGAGGGTCGGGAGAACACTGAAGCTTTCTTT.

The rearrangement uses TRBV27 and TRBJ2-7, with 8 bases identical to TRBD1. Looked up from germline, CDR1 is MNHEY and CDR2 is SMNVEV (reference sequence). With 0 bases clipped from V and 7 bases from J, the junction kept 8 bases outside the gene matches. This CDR3 is 15 amino acids long. The CDR3 loop reads CASSLSPDRVGEQYF. In DNA form, the CDR3 reads TGTGCCAGCAGTTTATCCCCGGACAGGGTTGGGGAGCAGTACTTC.

This chain connects TRBV6-1 to TRBJ2-1; a weak D match, TRBD1 (6 bases). Germline V gene sequence: CDR1 MNHNS, CDR2 SASEGT. The CDR3 is 14 residues long. Trimming stripped 1 base from V and 7 bases from J, with 11 bases between. The CDR3 region is CASSEVQGRNEQFF. The DNA for the CDR3 is TGTGCCAGCAGTGAAGTACAGGGTAGGAATGAGCAGTTCTTC.